This is a list of T cell receptor beta chains from one sample in a study of blood T cell repertoires in COVID-19. TCRdb's copy holds only in-frame clones and misses some; the assay was immunoSEQ multiplex PCR. The sample contains 250,000 to 350,000 clones, approximately 90% of which appear only once. Sequenced material: PBMCs or T cells enriched from blood (not recorded which). All receptors come from a woman in her fifties or sixties who had recovered from COVID-19. The CDR3 runs from the conserved cysteine through the conserved F or W. Each record gives: J gene, clone size, V gene, D gene, CDR3 protein, CDR3 DNA. D genes are given only for firm matches. Size tells how often a clone was seen (once, few, many) or the class of an expanded clone, and some rows leave it out.

TRBJ1-1 - TRBV27 - CASSLEENTEAFF TGTGCCAGCAGTTTAGAGGAGAACACTGAAGCTTTCTTT
TRBJ2-7 - TRBV4-1 TRBD2 CASSPYKGGSSYEQYF TGCGCCAGCAGCCCCTACAAGGGCGGGAGTTCGTACGAGCAGTACTTC
TRBJ1-2 - TRBV25-1 TRBD1 CASSATGTGNYGYTF TGTGCCAGCAGTGCCACCGGGACAGGGAACTATGGCTACACCTTC
TRBJ1-6 - TRBV30 TRBD1 CAWSGTGASPLHF TGTGCCTGGTCAGGGACAGGGGCTTCACCCCTCCACTTT
TRBJ2-7 - TRBV9 TRBD1 CASSPPGTGGSYEQYF TGTGCCAGCAGCCCACCCGGGACAGGAGGTTCTTACGAGCAGTACTTC
TRBJ1-6 - TRBV7-8 TRBD1 CASSFLGQGTWNSPLHF TGTGCCAGCAGCTTCTTGGGACAGGGGACGTGGAATTCACCCCTCCACTTT
TRBJ2-1 - TRBV9 - CASSVGDFLDNEQFF TGTGCCAGCAGCGTAGGGGACTTCCTAGACAATGAGCAGTTCTTC
TRBJ1-1 once TRBV30 TRBD1 CAWSSGGNTEAFF TGTGCCTGGAGCTCAGGGGGGAACACTGAAGCTTTCTTT
TRBJ2-1 few TRBV24-1 TRBD2 CATSDFSSGLSNEQFF TGTGCCACCAGTGATTTTTCTAGCGGCCTGTCAAATGAGCAGTTCTTC
TRBJ1-6 - TRBV14 - CASSQGRNYNSPLHF TGTGCCAGCAGCCAAGGCAGAAACTATAATTCACCCCTCCACTTT
TRBJ2-3 - TRBV4-3 - CASSLQRSDTQYF TGCGCCAGCAGCCTACAGCGGTCAGATACGCAGTATTTT
TRBJ1-5 - TRBV28 - CASTVTENQPQHF TGTGCCAGCACGGTAACAGAGAATCAGCCCCAGCATTTT